This entry features one TCR beta chain sequence. The data originate from a study of blood T cell repertoires in COVID-19. About the research overall: Donors in the United States, Italy and Spain gave samples during acute or convalescent COVID-19. From T cells, B-cell-depleted T cells, or PBMCs came the material, which was cDNA or gDNA.

Germline CDR1 SNHLY, CDR2 FYNNEI. This CDR3 comprises 14 residues. V was pared by 6 bases and J by 3 bases, with 14 bases between. Per the study methods: By means of reference gene primer amplification, nucleated cell counts were estimated. Sequencing was performed with immunoSEQ multiplex PCR; in TCRdb, only in-frame clones are kept and a portion is missing. V, J and clone size derive from that table, while D and trimming were established from the DNA sequence. The sample records approximately 52,000 clones, about 91% being singletons. This rearrangement joins TRBV2 to TRBJ1-1; possibly TRBD1 for D (6 bases). The receptor's source is a man between 45 and 60 years old with acute or convalescent COVID-19. The sample taken for sequencing was peripheral blood. DNA for the CDR3: TGTGCCAGCAGCAAGGAACAGGGCTACACTGAAGCTTTCTTT. Its translation: CASSKEQGYTEAFF.